This T cell receptor (beta chain) was sequenced for a study of blood T cell repertoires in COVID-19. Study context: Spain, Italy and the United States supplied samples that represented acute and convalescent COVID-19. Sample material is recorded as cDNA or gDNA derived from T cells, B-cell-depleted T cells, or PBMCs.

Trimming left V 1 base short and J 4 bases short, with 16 bases between. CDR1 and CDR2 (germline): LNHNV, YYDKDF (reference sequence). This CDR3 has 16 residues. Authors' data handling: Estimates of nucleated cell counts were drawn from the amplification of reference gene primers. Repertoires were generated with immunoSEQ multiplex PCR, while TCRdb's copy carries only in-frame clones and drops some. V and J calls plus clone size are reproduced from that table; the DNA served to infer D and trimming. The sample lists about 72,000 clones, 82% occurring once. V and J are TRBV15 and TRBJ1-1; D is unresolved. The clonotype was recovered from a human donor in a cohort sampled during active COVID-19. Sample: peripheral blood. CDR3 in amino acids: CATSRAGMGSSTEAFF. The DNA for the CDR3 is TGTGCCACCAGCAGAGCGGGGATGGGTTCGAGCACTGAAGCTTTCTTT.